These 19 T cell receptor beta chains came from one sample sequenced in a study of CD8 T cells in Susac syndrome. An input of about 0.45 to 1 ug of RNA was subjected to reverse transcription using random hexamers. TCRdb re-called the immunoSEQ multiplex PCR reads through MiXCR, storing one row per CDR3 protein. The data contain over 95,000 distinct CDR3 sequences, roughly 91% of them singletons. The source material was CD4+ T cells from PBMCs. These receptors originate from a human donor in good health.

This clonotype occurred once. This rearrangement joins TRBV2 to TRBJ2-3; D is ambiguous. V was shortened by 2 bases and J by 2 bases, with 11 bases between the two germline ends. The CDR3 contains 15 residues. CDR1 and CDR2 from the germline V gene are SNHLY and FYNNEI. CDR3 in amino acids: CASSESRLYTDTQYF. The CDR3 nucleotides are TGTGCCAGCAGTGAATCTAGACTTTACACAGATACGCAGTATTTT. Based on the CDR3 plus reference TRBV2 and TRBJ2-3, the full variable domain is EPEVTQTPSHQVTQMGQEVILRCVPISNHLYFYWYRQILGQKVEFLVSFYNNEISEKSEIFDDQFSVERPDGSNFTLKIRSTKLEDSAMYFCASSESRLYTDTQYFGPGTRLTVL.

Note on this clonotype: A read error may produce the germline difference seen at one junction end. In DNA form, the CDR3 reads TGTGCCAGCCCCGACAGGGGAGGCATCAGGGCTTTTTTT. It encodes CASPDRGGIRAFF. This chain connects TRBV6-1 to TRBJ1-1, with 8 bases fitting TRBD1. This CDR3 is 13 amino acids long. From germline, CDR1 is MNHNS and CDR2 SASEGT.

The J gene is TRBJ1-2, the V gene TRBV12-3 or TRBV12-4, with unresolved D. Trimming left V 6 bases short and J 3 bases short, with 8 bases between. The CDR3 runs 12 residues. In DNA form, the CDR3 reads TGTGCCAGCAGCTTTCTTGACTATGGCTACACCTTC. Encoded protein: CASSFLDYGYTF.

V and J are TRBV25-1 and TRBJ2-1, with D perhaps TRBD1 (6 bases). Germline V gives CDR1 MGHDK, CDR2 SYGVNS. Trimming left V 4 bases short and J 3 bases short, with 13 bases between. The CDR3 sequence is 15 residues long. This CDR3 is CASSVPGTYYNEQFF. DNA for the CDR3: TGTGCCAGCAGTGTACCCGGGACATACTACAATGAGCAGTTCTTC.

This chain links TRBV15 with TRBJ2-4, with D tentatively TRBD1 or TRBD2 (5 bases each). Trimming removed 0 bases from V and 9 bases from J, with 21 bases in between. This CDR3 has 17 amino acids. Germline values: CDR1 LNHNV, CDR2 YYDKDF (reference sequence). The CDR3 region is CATSRELWTLGDGIQYF. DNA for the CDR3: TGTGCCACCAGCAGAGAACTGTGGACCCTCGGGGACGGCATTCAGTACTTC. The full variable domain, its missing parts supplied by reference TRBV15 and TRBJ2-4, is DAMVIQNPRYQVTQFGKPVTLSCSQTLNHNVMYWYQQKSSQAPKLLFHYYDKDFNNEADTPDNFQSRRPNTSFCFLDIRSPGLGDTAMYLCATSRELWTLGDGIQYFGAGTRLSVL.

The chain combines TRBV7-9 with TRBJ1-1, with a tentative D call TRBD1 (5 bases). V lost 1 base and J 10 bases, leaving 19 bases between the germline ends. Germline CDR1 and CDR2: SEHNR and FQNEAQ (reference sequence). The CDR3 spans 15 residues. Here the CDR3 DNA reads TGTGCCAGCAGCTTAGAAAGTTTGACAGTTCCGAGAGCTTTCTTT. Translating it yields CASSLESLTVPRAFF.

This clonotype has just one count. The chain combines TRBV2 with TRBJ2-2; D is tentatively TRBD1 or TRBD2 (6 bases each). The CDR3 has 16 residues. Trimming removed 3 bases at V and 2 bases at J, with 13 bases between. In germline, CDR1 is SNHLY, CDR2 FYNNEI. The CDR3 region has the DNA TGTGCCAGCAGTGACACGGTGGGGGGCAACACCGGGGAGCTGTTTTTT. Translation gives CASSDTVGGNTGELFF.

In DNA form, the CDR3 reads TGTGCCAGCAGCAAATCTCCGGGAAGAGCCGCCTACAATGAGCAGTTCTTC. The encoded protein is CASSKSPGRAAYNEQFF. The J gene is TRBJ2-1, the V gene TRBV21-1; the D call in the table, TRBD1, was not verified against the DNA. TRBV21-1 constitutes a pseudogene. This CDR3 has 17 residues.

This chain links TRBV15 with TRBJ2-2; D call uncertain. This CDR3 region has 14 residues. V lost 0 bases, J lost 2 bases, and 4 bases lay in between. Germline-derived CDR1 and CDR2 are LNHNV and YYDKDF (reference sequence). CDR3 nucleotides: TGTGCCACCAGCAGAGAACTAAACACCGGGGAGCTGTTTTTT. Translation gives CATSRELNTGELFF.

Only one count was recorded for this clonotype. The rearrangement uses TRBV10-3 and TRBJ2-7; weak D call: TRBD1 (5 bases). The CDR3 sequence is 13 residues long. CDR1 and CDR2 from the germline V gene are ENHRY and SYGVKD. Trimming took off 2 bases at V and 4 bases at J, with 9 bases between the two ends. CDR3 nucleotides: TGTGCCATCAGTGAGGACAGTTCTTACGAGCAGTACTTC. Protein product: CAISEDSSYEQYF.

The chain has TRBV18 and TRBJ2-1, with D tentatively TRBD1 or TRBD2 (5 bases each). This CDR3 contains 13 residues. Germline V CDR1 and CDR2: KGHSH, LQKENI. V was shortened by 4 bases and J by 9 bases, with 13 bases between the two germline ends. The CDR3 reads CASSLSHGGEQFF. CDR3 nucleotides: TGTGCCAGCTCACTGTCACATGGGGGTGAGCAGTTCTTC.

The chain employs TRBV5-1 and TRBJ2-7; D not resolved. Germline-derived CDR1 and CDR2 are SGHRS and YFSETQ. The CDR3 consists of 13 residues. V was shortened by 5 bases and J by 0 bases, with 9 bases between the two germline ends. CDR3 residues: CASRNAPSYEQYF. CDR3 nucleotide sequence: TGCGCCAGCAGAAACGCACCCTCCTACGAGCAGTACTTC.

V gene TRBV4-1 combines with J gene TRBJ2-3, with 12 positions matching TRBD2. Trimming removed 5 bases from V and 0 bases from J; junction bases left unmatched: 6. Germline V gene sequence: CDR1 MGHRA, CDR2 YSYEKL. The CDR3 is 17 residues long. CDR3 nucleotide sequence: TGCGCCAGCAGCTGGACGGGGACTAGCGGGAGCACAGATACGCAGTATTTT. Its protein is CASSWTGTSGSTDTQYF.

The DNA for the CDR3 is TGTGCCAGCAGCTTAGGGAGCGGTATTTCCTACAATGAGCAGTTCTTC. Encoded protein: CASSLGSGISYNEQFF. V gene TRBV7-2 combines with J gene TRBJ2-1; maybe TRBD2 (5 bases). V lost 1 base and J 1 base, leaving 11 bases between the germline ends. The CDR3 contains 16 residues. Germline V gene sequence: CDR1 SGHTA, CDR2 FQGNSA.

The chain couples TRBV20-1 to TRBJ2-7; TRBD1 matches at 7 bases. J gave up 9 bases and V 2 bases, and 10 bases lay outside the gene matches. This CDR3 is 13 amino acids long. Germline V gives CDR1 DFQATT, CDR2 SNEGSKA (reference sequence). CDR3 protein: CSARNQGDNGQYF. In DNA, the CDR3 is TGCAGTGCTAGAAACCAGGGGGATAACGGGCAGTACTTC.

The CDR3 nucleotides are TGTGCCAGCAGTTACTCGATAACTAGCGGGGATTACAACTCCTACAATGAGCAGTTCTTC. Amino acid sequence: CASSYSITSGDYNSYNEQFF. J is TRBJ2-1 and V is TRBV6-2 or TRBV6-3; 10 bases agree with TRBD2. J lost 0 bases, V lost 0 bases, and 11 bases had no gene match. CDR3 length: 20 amino acids. Germline V gene data show CDR1 as MNHEY and CDR2 as SVGEGT.

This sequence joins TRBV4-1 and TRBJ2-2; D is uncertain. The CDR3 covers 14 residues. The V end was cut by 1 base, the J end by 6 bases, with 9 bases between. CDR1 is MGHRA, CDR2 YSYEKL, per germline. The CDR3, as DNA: TGCGCCAGCAGCCAAGCTCTGGTCCCCGGGGAGCTGTTTTTT. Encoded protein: CASSQALVPGELFF.

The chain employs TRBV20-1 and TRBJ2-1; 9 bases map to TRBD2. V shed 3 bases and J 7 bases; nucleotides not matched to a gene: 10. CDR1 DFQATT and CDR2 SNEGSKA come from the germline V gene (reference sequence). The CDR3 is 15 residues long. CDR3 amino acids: CSARQPGLAGNEQFF. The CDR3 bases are TGCAGTGCTAGGCAACCGGGACTAGCAGGAAATGAGCAGTTCTTC.

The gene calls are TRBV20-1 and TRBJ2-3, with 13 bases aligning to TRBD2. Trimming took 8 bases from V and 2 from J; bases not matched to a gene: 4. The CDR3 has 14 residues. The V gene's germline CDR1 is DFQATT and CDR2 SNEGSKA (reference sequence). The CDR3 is CSSTSGRTTDTQYF. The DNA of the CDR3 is TGCAGTTCGACTAGCGGGAGGACCACAGATACGCAGTATTTT.